This entry concerns a single T cell receptor beta chain. The antigen is undetermined. These data belong to a study of T cell responses to AZD1222 COVID-19 vaccine. The study, taken as a whole, reports: The breadth and depth of Spike-specific TCRs increased once two AZD1222 doses had been given. Possibly, clonal diversity was underestimated; donors were largely white British and included more females.

The protocol was immunoSEQ multiplex PCR, while the TCRdb copy is restricted to in-frame clones and leaves out a portion. The sample lists just under 35,000 clones; about 89% were seen once. CDR1 and CDR2 (germline): MNHEY, SMNVEV (reference sequence). This CDR3 region has 16 residues. The germline V and J ends were trimmed by 3 bases and 6 bases, with 20 bases remaining between them. The V call is TRBV27, the J call TRBJ1-2; D is unclear. The clonotype comes from an adult in good health. The sequenced sample was peripheral blood, obtained on day 0 of AZD1222 vaccination. Here the CDR3 reads CASSLGRSYSKNGYTF. The CDR3 bases are TGTGCCAGCAGTTTGGGAAGGAGTTATTCGAAAAATGGCTACACCTTC.